These 9 T cell receptor beta chains were sequenced from one sample in a study of Ad26.COV2.S vaccination and SARS-CoV-2 variants. Indicated treatment: roughly 18 received Ad26.COV2.S at low or high dose, single or two shots; 5 received placebo; per-sample allocation not given. The samples date from day 63 after the first vaccine or placebo injection. Sequenced by immunoSEQ multiplex PCR; TCRdb stores in-frame clones only, minus some. Of approximately 400,000 clones in the sample, around 82% were seen once. Sequences were derived from peripheral blood, sampled in a trial of Ad26.COV2.S vaccine versus placebo. All receptors derive from a person between 18 and 59 years old who received the Ad26.COV2.S COVID-19 vaccine or a placebo.

The CDR3 sequence: CASSQAGTGGLYGYTF. The CDR3 coding sequence is TGTGCCAGCAGCCAAGCCGGGACAGGGGGACTCTATGGCTACACCTTC. V usage is TRBV3-1 (or the pseudogene TRBV3-2) and J usage is TRBJ1-2, with 11 positions matching TRBD1. V was pared by 1 base and J by 4 bases, with 5 bases of the junction left unmatched. The CDR3 runs 16 residues. Germline CDR1 LGHDT, CDR2 YNNKEL (reference sequence).

The chain recombines TRBV2 with TRBJ2-7; 9 bases are a match to TRBD2. Trimming cost V 7 bases and J 2 bases; bases outside gene matches: 6. This CDR3 spans 14 amino acids. The germline gives CDR1 SNHLY, CDR2 FYNNEI. The chain's CDR3 is CASIVLAGAYEQYF. Here the CDR3 DNA reads TGTGCCAGCATCGTTTTAGCGGGAGCCTACGAGCAGTACTTC.

In DNA form, the CDR3 reads TGTGCCAGCTCGGGGACAGTTGGCTATGGCTACACCTTC. It is translated as CASSGTVGYGYTF. This chain connects TRBV18 to TRBJ1-2; 7 nucleotides match TRBD1. After removal of 6 bases from V and 4 bases from J, the junction contained 5 bases not matched to a gene. The CDR3 covers 13 residues. Germline values: CDR1 KGHSH, CDR2 LQKENI.

This clone showed up just a few times. The chain carries TRBV5-1 and TRBJ1-6, with D uncertain. The CDR3 is made up of 14 amino acids. Trimming shortened V by 5 bases and J by 6 bases, and 12 bases separated the two germline ends. Germline V gene lookup returns CDR1 SGHRS and CDR2 YFSETQ. The CDR3 loop is CASRRGESNSPLHF. The CDR3 region has the DNA TGCGCCAGCAGACGCGGGGAAAGTAATTCACCCCTCCACTTT.

This chain joins TRBV25-1 and TRBJ2-3, with TRBD2 identical over 9 bases. This CDR3 region has 16 residues. The junction had 6 bases not matched to a gene; V was cut back by 5 bases and J by 0 bases. Germline CDR1 and CDR2: MGHDK and SYGVNS. The CDR3 loop reads CASSFRGGASTDTQYF. In nucleotides, the CDR3 is TGTGCCAGCAGTTTCCGCGGGGGGGCGAGCACAGATACGCAGTATTTT.

The chain joins TRBV5-4 to TRBJ2-7; 8 positions match TRBD1. Germline V lookup: CDR1 SGHNT, CDR2 YYREEE (reference sequence). The V segment lost 0 bases and the J segment 6 bases; nucleotides outside the gene matches: 5. The CDR3 spans 14 residues. The CDR3 region has the DNA TGTGCCAGCAGCTTGGATACCACAGGGGGCGAGCAGTACTTC. This sequence encodes CASSLDTTGGEQYF.

This chain uses TRBV6-6 with TRBJ2-7; perhaps TRBD1 as D (7 bases). Germline V gene lookup returns CDR1 MNHNY and CDR2 SVGAGI (reference sequence). V was pared by 3 bases and J by 4 bases, with 16 bases between. This CDR3 is 15 amino acids long. The CDR3 nucleotides are TGTGCCAGCAGTTATTACGGAGGGGGCGCTTACGAGCAGTACTTC. It encodes CASSYYGGGAYEQYF.

The chain uses TRBV9 and TRBJ2-3; unclear D gene. This CDR3 has 15 residues. CDR1 is SGDLS, CDR2 YYNGEE, per germline. V lost 3 bases and J 0 bases, leaving 11 bases between the germline ends. The CDR3 is CASSETPYSTDTQYF. CDR3 bases: TGTGCCAGCAGCGAGACCCCTTATAGCACAGATACGCAGTATTTT.

This chain uses TRBV20-1 with TRBJ2-2; D gene ambiguous. The CDR3 runs 14 residues. Germline CDR1 is DFQATT and CDR2 is SNEGSKA (reference sequence). Trimming took off 3 bases at V and 2 bases at J, with 10 bases between the two ends. The CDR3 here is CSASWRRNTGELFF. Written as DNA, the CDR3 is TGCAGTGCTAGTTGGCGAAGAAACACCGGGGAGCTGTTTTTT.